This T cell receptor (beta chain) was sequenced for a study of brain T cells in children with intractable seizures. Study observations and caveats: Only CDR3 sequence similarity suggested viral specificity, without known HCMV serostatus.

Details on this clone: Its antigen is still unknown.

This CDR3 spans 13 amino acids. The V end was cut by 0 bases, the J end by 8 bases, with 8 bases between. Sequencing was performed with immunoSEQ multiplex PCR; in TCRdb, only in-frame clones are kept and a portion is missing. This table holds fewer than 80,000 clones, around 96% found once. The specimen comprised peripheral blood, sampled at surgery. The chain carries TRBV12-3 or TRBV12-4 and TRBJ1-5; D is perhaps TRBD1 (5 bases). The sequence came from a boy under two years old with focal cortical dysplasia and intractable seizures. In DNA form, the CDR3 reads TGTGCCAGCAGTTTAGCGGGGGTGGAGCCCCAGCATTTT. It codes for CASSLAGVEPQHF.